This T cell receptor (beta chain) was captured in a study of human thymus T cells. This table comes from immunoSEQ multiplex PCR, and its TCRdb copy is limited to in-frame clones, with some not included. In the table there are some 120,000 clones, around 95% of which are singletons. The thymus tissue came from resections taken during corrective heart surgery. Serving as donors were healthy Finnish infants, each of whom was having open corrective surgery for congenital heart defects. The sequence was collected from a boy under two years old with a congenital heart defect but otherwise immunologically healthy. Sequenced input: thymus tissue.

CDR3 protein: CASSQDKGGWVEQYF. CDR3 nucleotide sequence: TGCGCCAGCAGCCAAGATAAAGGGGGTTGGGTCGAGCAGTACTTC. The chain is built from TRBV4-3 and TRBJ2-7, with a weak D call TRBD1 (6 bases). The CDR3 totals 15 residues. CDR1 LGHNA and CDR2 YSLEER come from the germline V gene. The V gene lost 0 bases and the J gene lost 6 bases, with 15 bases spanning the gap.